The 15 T cell receptor beta chains below come from one sample, sequenced in a study of T-cell reconstitution after alpha-beta-depleted transplantation in children. This sample's TCRbeta library carried unique molecular identifier barcodes. TCRdb ran MiXCR on the PCR reads and lists one entry per CDR3 protein. The sample holds hundreds of thousands of distinct CDR3 sequences; 16% are singletons and the top ten take approximately 1%. The specimen comprised PBMCs from the stem cell graft donor, sampled from the stem cell graft. These receptors all stem from a human donor who donated a stem cell graft to a child with acute myeloid leukemia.

In its sample, this clonotype was seen many times. The V call is TRBV7-9, the J call TRBJ2-2; D may correspond to TRBD1 or TRBD2 (5 bases each). Per germline, CDR1 SEHNR and CDR2 FQNEAQ (reference sequence). The germline V and J ends were trimmed by 5 bases and 4 bases, with 17 bases remaining between them. CDR3 length equals 16 residues. Here the CDR3 reads CASSVRGRRITGELFF. CDR3 DNA: TGTGCCAGCAGCGTCCGGGGCCGGAGGATCACCGGGGAGCTGTTTTTT. Full variable domain (rest looked up from reference TRBV7-9 and TRBJ2-2): DTGVSQNPRHKITKRGQNVTFRCDPISEHNRLYWYRQTLGQGPEFLTYFQNEAQLEKSRLLSDRFSAERPKGSFSTLEIQRTEQGDSAMYLCASSVRGRRITGELFFGEGSRLTVL.

Many counts were recorded for this clonotype. Here the CDR3 reads CSPRSRVRNSPLHF. CDR3 DNA sequence: TGCAGTCCTCGGTCCCGGGTTAGAAATTCACCCCTCCACTTT. This sequence joins TRBV20-1 and TRBJ1-6, with D hard to call. The CDR3 has 14 amino acids. V lost 8 bases, J lost 7 bases, and 18 bases lay in between. Germline lookup yields CDR1 DFQATT and CDR2 SNEGSKA (reference sequence).

This clonotype occurred many times. The chain is built from TRBV5-1 and TRBJ2-2, with D perhaps TRBD1 or TRBD2 (5 bases each). Trimming shortened V by 5 bases and J by 1 base, and 12 bases separated the two germline ends. The CDR3 contains 15 residues. From germline, CDR1 is SGHRS and CDR2 YFSETQ. The CDR3 coding sequence is TGCGCCAGCAGTCCCGGGACGTTGAACACCGGGGAGCTGTTTTTT. As protein: CASSPGTLNTGELFF.

The gene calls are TRBV4-3 and TRBJ1-4; D ambiguous. This CDR3 has 15 amino acids. Germline V gives CDR1 LGHNA, CDR2 YSLEER. The V end was cut by 0 bases, the J end by 6 bases, with 11 bases between. As DNA, the CDR3 is TGCGCCAGCAGCCAAGATCCCCCGCGCGATGAAAAACTGTTTTTT. Residues: CASSQDPPRDEKLFF.

Note on this clonotype: A far larger clone is one base from this, pointing to a likely read error. This chain connects TRBV20-1 to TRBJ1-5, with D possibly being TRBD1 (5 bases). The CDR3 totals 13 residues. Germline V gene sequence: CDR1 DFQATT, CDR2 SNEGSKA (reference sequence). CDR3 loop: CSARDRVGQPQRF. DNA of the CDR3: TGCAGTGCTAGAGACAGGGTGGGTCAGCCCCAGCGTTTT.

This clonotype was counted many times. The chain is built from TRBV20-1 and TRBJ2-5; no firm D call. This CDR3 region has 12 residues. Trimming removed 2 bases at V and 3 bases at J, with 7 bases between. Germline V CDR1 and CDR2: DFQATT, SNEGSKA (reference sequence). In nucleotides, the CDR3 is TGCAGTGCTAGATACCCTAAAGAGACCCAGTACTTC. This encodes CSARYPKETQYF.

Many counts were recorded for this clonotype. V and J are TRBV12-3 or TRBV12-4 and TRBJ2-1; tentatively, D is TRBD1 or TRBD2 (6 bases each). The CDR3 runs to 15 residues. V dropped 5 bases and J dropped 5 bases, with 16 bases sitting between them. This CDR3 reads CASSARGPWDNEQFF. Written as DNA, the CDR3 is TGTGCCAGCAGTGCCCGGGGGCCGTGGGACAATGAGCAGTTCTTC.

This clonotype was picked up a small number of times. This chain links TRBV12-3 or TRBV12-4 with TRBJ2-7; D perhaps matches TRBD1 (5 bases). V lost 3 bases and J 2 bases, leaving 14 bases between the germline ends. CDR3 length: 15 residues. The DNA of the CDR3 is TGTGCCAGCAGTTTGGGGCAGGGAATACCCTACGAGCAGTACTTC. Its translation: CASSLGQGIPYEQYF.

This clonotype showed up many times. This chain joins TRBV7-9 and TRBJ2-1, with 8 bases aligning to TRBD2. With 3 bases clipped from V and 9 bases from J, the junction kept 7 bases outside the gene matches. This CDR3 is 14 amino acids long. Germline CDR1 SEHNR, CDR2 FQNEAQ (reference sequence). CDR3 sequence reads: CASSFGSGVSEQFF. The CDR3 region has the DNA TGTGCCAGCAGCTTTGGTAGCGGGGTGTCTGAGCAGTTCTTC.

There are many counts of this clonotype. The CDR3 DNA reads TGCAGTGCTTATAGGGCCTACACCGGGGAGCTGTTTTTT. Amino acid sequence: CSAYRAYTGELFF. This chain connects TRBV20-1 to TRBJ2-2; D gene unclear. V lost 5 bases and J lost 3, with 10 bases in between. This CDR3 region has 13 residues. The germline CDR1 and CDR2 sequences are DFQATT and SNEGSKA (reference sequence).

This clonotype was seen ten or more times. This rearrangement joins TRBV11-2 to TRBJ2-3; 7 nucleotides align to TRBD2. Germline assignment: CDR1 SGHAT and CDR2 FQNNGV. V gave up 1 base and J gave up 2 bases; unmatched junction bases: 3. The CDR3 extends over 15 amino acids. CDR3 coding DNA: TGTGCCAGCAGCTTAGTCCGGGGGGACACAGATACGCAGTATTTT. Translation: CASSLVRGDTDTQYF.

CDR3 sequence: CASSPTGGRSPLHF. The CDR3 nucleotides read TGTGCCAGCAGCCCAACAGGGGGTAGATCACCCCTCCACTTT. V gene TRBV6-1 combines with J gene TRBJ1-6; 8 bases line up with TRBD1. The CDR3 is 14 residues long. V lost 6 bases to trimming and J lost 10 bases; unmatched junction nucleotides: 8. Looked up from germline, CDR1 is MNHNS and CDR2 is SASEGT.

V usage is TRBV7-2 and J usage is TRBJ2-2; 8 nucleotides agree with TRBD2. Trimming at V came to 6 bases and at J to 5 bases, leaving 8 bases not matched to a gene. CDR1 SGHTA and CDR2 FQGNSA come from the germline V gene. The CDR3 runs to 15 residues. CDR3 loop: CASSPGGPGTGELFF. DNA for the CDR3: TGTGCCAGCAGTCCGGGGGGGCCTGGAACCGGGGAGCTGTTTTTT.

This clonotype was seen ten or more times. The chain links TRBV10-3 to TRBJ1-1; the D gene is possibly TRBD1 (5 bases). The V end lost 2 bases, the J end lost 4 bases, and 8 bases lay between the germline ends. Germline V CDR1 and CDR2: ENHRY, SYGVKD. The CDR3 sequence is 13 residues long. Here the CDR3 reads CAISEDQGTEAFF. The DNA for the CDR3 is TGTGCCATCAGTGAGGACCAGGGCACTGAAGCTTTCTTT.

This clonotype was recorded many times. The chain recombines TRBV4-3 with TRBJ1-3; D may be TRBD1 (6 bases). Germline values: CDR1 LGHNA, CDR2 YSLEER. Between the trimmed V and J ends, which lost 4 bases and 3 bases, there was a span of 16 bases. The CDR3 is made up of 16 amino acids. In DNA form, the CDR3 reads TGCGCCAGCAGCCCCTCCCGACAGGACCTTGGAAACACCATATATTTT. Its translation: CASSPSRQDLGNTIYF.